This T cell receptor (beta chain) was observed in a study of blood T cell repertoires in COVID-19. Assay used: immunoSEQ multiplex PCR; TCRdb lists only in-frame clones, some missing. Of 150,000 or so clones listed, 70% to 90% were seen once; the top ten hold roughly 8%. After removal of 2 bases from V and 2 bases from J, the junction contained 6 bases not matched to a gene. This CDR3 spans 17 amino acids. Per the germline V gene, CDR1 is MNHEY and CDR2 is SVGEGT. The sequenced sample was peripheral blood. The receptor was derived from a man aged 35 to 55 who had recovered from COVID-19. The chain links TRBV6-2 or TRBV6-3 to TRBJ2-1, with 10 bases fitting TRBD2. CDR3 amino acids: CASSYVGLADAYNEQFF. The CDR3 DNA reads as TGTGCCAGCAGTTACGTCGGACTAGCGGACGCCTACAATGAGCAGTTCTTC.